This T cell receptor beta chain was obtained from a study of T cell responses to AZD1222 COVID-19 vaccine. CDR3 length equals 11 residues. The germline gives CDR1 MNHNY, CDR2 SVGAGI (reference sequence). Trimming removed 11 bases from V and 3 bases from J, with 10 bases in between. A note on this clone: The antigen remains undetermined.

Assay: immunoSEQ multiplex PCR; the TCRdb copy retains only in-frame clones and omits some. The sample contains around 110,000 clones, roughly 84% of which appear only once. Points from the study as a whole: Among the donors, most were white British and more were female, and clonal diversity was possibly underestimated.

The sequence came from an adult in good health. V is TRBV6-6 and J is TRBJ1-2, with D unclear. The specimen was peripheral blood, collected on day 0 of AZD1222 vaccination. The CDR3 here is CAVRVDYGYTF. The CDR3 region has the DNA TGTGCCGTACGGGTCGACTATGGCTACACCTTC.